This T cell receptor beta chain was identified during a study of CD8 T cells in Susac syndrome. An amount of RNA that ranged from roughly 0.45 to 1 ug was reverse transcribed with random hexamers. TCRdb independently ran MiXCR on the immunoSEQ multiplex PCR reads; one entry per CDR3 protein. Of roughly 150,000 distinct CDR3 sequences in the sample, about 95% are singletons; the top ten hold 0.15%. This clonotype was counted once. Germline V gene data show CDR1 as SGHDT and CDR2 as YYEEEE. The length of the CDR3 is 13 residues. Trimming left V 3 bases short and J 4 bases short, with 8 bases between. This chain uses TRBV5-6 with TRBJ2-1, with a possible D match to TRBD2 (6 bases). Specimen: CD8+ T cells from PBMCs. The TCR was taken from a human donor with multiple sclerosis. The CDR3 spells CASSWDLYNEQFF. As DNA, the CDR3 is TGTGCCAGCAGCTGGGACTTATACAATGAGCAGTTCTTC. The full variable domain, with the rest looked up from reference TRBV5-6 and TRBJ2-1, is DAGVTQSPTHLIKTRGQQVTLRCSPKSGHDTVSWYQQALGQGPQFIFQYYEEEERQRGNFPDRFSGHQFPNYSSELNVNALLLGDSALYLCASSWDLYNEQFFGPGTRLTVL.